This TCR beta chain is drawn from a study of cytomegalovirus exposure and HLA in healthy donors. Study-wide results and caveats: Rates of TCR association differed by HLA locus in a later analysis, with DRB1 highest and HLA-C lowest. Presence/absence results assume similar sequencing depth per donor, which may not hold. Analyzed later, most CMV-associated TCR beta chains appeared HLA-restricted. A likely sequencing artifact accounted for one observed cluster of highly shared sequence variants.

The PCR contained 60 Vbeta and 13 Jbeta primers. Generated by immunoSEQ multiplex PCR, the TCRdb table keeps only in-frame clones and is missing some. Its clone listing holds fewer than 110,000 clones. A remark on this clone: Its specificity is not known.

This CDR3 spans 15 amino acids. J lost 5 bases, V lost 3 bases, and 8 bases had no gene match. Germline V CDR1 and CDR2: KGHSH, LQKENI. The sequenced material came from PBMCs. The receptor's source is a man aged 35-49 years in good health and CMV-seronegative. The chain couples TRBV18 to TRBJ1-2; TRBD1 agrees at 8 bases. CDR3 region: CASSPGQGRGYGYTF. As DNA, the CDR3 is TGTGCCAGCTCACCTGGACAGGGCCGTGGGTATGGCTACACCTTC.